Below, 13 T cell receptor beta chains from the same sample are listed, as sequenced in a study of blood T cell repertoires in COVID-19. TCRdb's copy holds only in-frame clones and misses some; the assay was immunoSEQ multiplex PCR. The data hold 250,000 to 350,000 clones, with about nine tenths observed a single time. What was sequenced was peripheral blood. The receptors come from a woman in her thirties with COVID-19, enrolled during active disease.

This chain uses TRBV27 with TRBJ1-2; 12 positions agree with TRBD1. This CDR3 has 16 residues. Germline CDR1 is MNHEY and CDR2 is SMNVEV (reference sequence). V gave up 2 bases and J gave up 4 bases; unmatched junction bases: 5. CDR3 sequence reads: CASSLTRGQGAYGYTF. The DNA of the CDR3 is TGTGCCAGCAGTTTAACCCGGGGACAGGGGGCCTATGGCTACACCTTC.

The rearrangement links TRBV7-2 to TRBJ1-2; 8 bases agree with TRBD1. Per the germline V gene, CDR1 is SGHTA and CDR2 is FQGNSA. After removal of 5 bases from V and 0 bases from J, the junction contained 17 bases not matched to a gene. This CDR3 comprises 19 residues. CDR3 amino acids: CASSLKTGTGLLSNYGYTF. CDR3 sequence (DNA): TGTGCCAGCAGCCTTAAGACCGGGACAGGCCTGTTATCTAACTATGGCTACACCTTC.

This chain connects TRBV5-1 to TRBJ2-3, with 10 positions matching TRBD2. CDR3 length: 16 amino acids. Germline trimming cut 2 bases from V and 2 bases from J; bases unmatched to any gene: 5. Germline V gives CDR1 SGHRS, CDR2 YFSETQ. CDR3 in DNA: TGCGCCAGCAGCTTAGGACTAGCGGCTGTCACAGATACGCAGTATTTT. Translation gives CASSLGLAAVTDTQYF.

The CDR3 nucleotides are TGTGCCAGTAGTATAGGAACAGGGCGGACTGAAAAACTGTTTTTT. Translated: CASSIGTGRTEKLFF. The chain employs TRBV19 and TRBJ1-4; tentative D call: TRBD1 (6 bases). Between the trimmed V and J ends, which lost 1 base and 7 bases, there was a span of 13 bases. Germline values: CDR1 LNHDA, CDR2 SQIVND (reference sequence). The CDR3 contains 15 residues. The whole variable domain, remainder taken from reference TRBV19 and TRBJ1-4, is DGGITQSPKYLFRKEGQNVTLSCEQNLNHDAMYWYRQDPGQGLRLIYYSQIVNDFQKGDIAEGYSVSREKKESFPLTVTSAQKNPTAFYLCASSIGTGRTEKLFFGSGTQLSVL.

This chain joins TRBV19 and TRBJ2-1, with D tentatively TRBD1 (5 bases). V was cut by 7 bases and J by 3 bases, with 10 bases left in between. This CDR3 is built from 13 residues. Germline values: CDR1 LNHDA, CDR2 SQIVND (reference sequence). The CDR3 spells CASKKGIYNEQFF. CDR3 DNA sequence: TGTGCCAGTAAGAAGGGGATCTACAATGAGCAGTTCTTC.

The rearrangement links TRBV5-1 to TRBJ2-3; no definite D call. V lost 1 base to trimming and J lost 1 base, with 7 bases between them. Germline lookup yields CDR1 SGHRS and CDR2 YFSETQ. The CDR3 loop spans 14 amino acids. In DNA form, the CDR3 reads TGCGCCAGCAGCTTGCAACCGGGCACAGATACGCAGTATTTT. Amino acids: CASSLQPGTDTQYF.

The V call is TRBV7-3, the J call TRBJ2-1; 9 positions agree with TRBD2. After removal of 5 bases from V and 0 bases from J, the junction contained 8 bases not matched to a gene. The germline CDR1 and CDR2 sequences are SGHTA and FQGTGA. The length of the CDR3 is 17 residues. CDR3 DNA sequence: TGTGCCAGCAGCCCCCATAGCGGGAGTAGCTCCTACAATGAGCAGTTCTTC. Protein: CASSPHSGSSSYNEQFF.

The CDR3 is CASRGVGLNEKLFF. The CDR3, as DNA: TGTGCCAGCAGAGGGGTGGGACTAAATGAAAAACTGTTTTTT. This chain joins TRBV28 and TRBJ1-4, with D possibly TRBD1 on 5 matching bases. Germline lookup yields CDR1 MDHEN and CDR2 SYDVKM. The CDR3 is 14 residues long. V was cut by 6 bases and J by 5 bases, with 13 bases left in between.

V is TRBV28 and J is TRBJ1-2; 10 bases fit TRBD1. CDR3 length equals 15 residues. The germline CDR1 and CDR2 sequences are MDHEN and SYDVKM. Trimming took 4 bases from V and 6 from J; bases not matched to a gene: 8. The CDR3 DNA is TGTGCCAGCAGTTACTTACGGGACAGGGGTAATGGCTACACCTTC. This translates into CASSYLRDRGNGYTF.

The chain uses TRBV6-1 and TRBJ1-6; D uncertain. Germline V gene data show CDR1 as MNHNS and CDR2 as SASEGT. The CDR3 has 14 amino acids. V gave up 3 bases and J gave up 10 bases, with 13 bases separating them. CDR3 sequence reads: CASSEGVSGSPLHF. CDR3 sequence (DNA): TGTGCCAGCAGTGAGGGAGTAAGTGGGTCACCCCTCCACTTT.

The chain joins TRBV9 to TRBJ1-2; 11 bases match TRBD1. The CDR3 contains 14 residues. CDR1 and CDR2 from the germline V gene are SGDLS and YYNGEE. V lost 0 bases, J lost 7 bases, and 2 bases stayed unmatched. CDR3 bases: TGTGCCAGCAGCGTAGTCGGGACAGGGGGTGGCTACACCTTC. This gives the protein CASSVVGTGGGYTF.

CDR3 residues: CASSSGTGGGGANVLTF. The DNA of the CDR3 is TGTGCCAGCTCATCCGGGACAGGGGGCGGTGGGGCCAACGTCCTGACTTTC. The rearrangement uses TRBV18 and TRBJ2-6; 12 positions agree with TRBD1. Germline V gene sequence: CDR1 KGHSH, CDR2 LQKENI. V lost 5 bases and J lost 3; bases outside the gene matches: 5. This CDR3 has 17 amino acids.

The CDR3 spells CAWTQGRDTEAFF. The CDR3 DNA reads TGTGCCTGGACCCAGGGGAGGGACACTGAAGCTTTCTTT. The chain is built from TRBV30 and TRBJ1-1; D possibly corresponds to TRBD1 (6 bases). This CDR3 contains 13 residues. Germline-derived CDR1 and CDR2 are GTSNPN and SVGIG (reference sequence). Trimming removed 4 bases at V and 3 bases at J, with 12 bases between.